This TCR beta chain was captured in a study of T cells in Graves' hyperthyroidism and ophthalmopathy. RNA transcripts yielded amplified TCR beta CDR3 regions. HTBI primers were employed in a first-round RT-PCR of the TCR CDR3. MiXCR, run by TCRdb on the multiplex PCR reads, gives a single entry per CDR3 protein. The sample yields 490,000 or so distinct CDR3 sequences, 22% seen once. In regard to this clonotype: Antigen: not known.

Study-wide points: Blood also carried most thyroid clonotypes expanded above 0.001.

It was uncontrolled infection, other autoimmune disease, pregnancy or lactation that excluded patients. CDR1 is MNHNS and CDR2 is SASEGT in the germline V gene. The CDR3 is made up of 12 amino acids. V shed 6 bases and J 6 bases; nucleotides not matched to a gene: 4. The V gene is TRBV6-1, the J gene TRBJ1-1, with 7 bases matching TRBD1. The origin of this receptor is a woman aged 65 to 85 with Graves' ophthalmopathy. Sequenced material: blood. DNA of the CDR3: TGTGCCAGCAGACAGACAGGGCCTGAAGCTTTCTTT. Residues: CASRQTGPEAFF.